This T cell receptor (beta chain) was sequenced during a study of cytomegalovirus exposure and HLA in healthy donors. About the study: Early release data held some 80 million unique TCRs from HLA-typed donors.

Comment on this clone: What it binds is not known.

PCR amplification relied on 60 Vbeta primers (plus 13 Jbeta primers). This table comes from immunoSEQ multiplex PCR, and its TCRdb copy is limited to in-frame clones, with some not included. This table holds 200,000 to 250,000 clones, 85% found once. The CDR3 is made up of 19 amino acids. Germline V gene sequence: CDR1 LNHDA, CDR2 SQIVND (reference sequence). After removal of 1 base from V and 1 base from J, the junction contained 11 bases not matched to a gene. Sampled while nominally healthy, donors likely had unrecorded immune exposures. Findings of the study overall: There were some 150 TCR beta chains listed as cytomegalovirus-associated. With later analysis, a missense DCLRE1C variant became linked to TCR beta V- and J-gene trimming.

The receptor was derived from a human donor in good health. The sequencing input was PBMCs. The chain has TRBV19 and TRBJ2-2; 8 nucleotides agree with TRBD2. The DNA of the CDR3 is TGTGCCAGTAGTATAGTGAGGTCTAGCGGGCCGAAGAACACCGGGGAGCTGTTTTTT. It codes for CASSIVRSSGPKNTGELFF.